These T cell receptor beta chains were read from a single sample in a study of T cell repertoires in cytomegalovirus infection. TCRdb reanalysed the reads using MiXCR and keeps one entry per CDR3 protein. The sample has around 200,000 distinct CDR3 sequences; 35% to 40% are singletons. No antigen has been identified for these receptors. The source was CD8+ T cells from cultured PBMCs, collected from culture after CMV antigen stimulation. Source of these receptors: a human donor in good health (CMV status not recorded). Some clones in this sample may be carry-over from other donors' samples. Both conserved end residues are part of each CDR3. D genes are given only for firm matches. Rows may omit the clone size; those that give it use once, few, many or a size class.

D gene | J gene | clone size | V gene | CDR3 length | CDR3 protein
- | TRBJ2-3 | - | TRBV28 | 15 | CASSVGLPFRDTQYF
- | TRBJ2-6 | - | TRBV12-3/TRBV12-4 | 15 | CASSLAVSGANVLTF
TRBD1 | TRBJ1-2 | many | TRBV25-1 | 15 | CASSGTGDSNYGYTF
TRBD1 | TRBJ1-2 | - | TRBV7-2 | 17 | CASSPRPGQGANYGYTF
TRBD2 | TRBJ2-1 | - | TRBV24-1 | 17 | CATSDLTRGTRLSEQFF
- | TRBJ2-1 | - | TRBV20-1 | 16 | CSARSSGAEFNNEQFF
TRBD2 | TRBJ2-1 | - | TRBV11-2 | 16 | CASSLLAGGTPNEQFF
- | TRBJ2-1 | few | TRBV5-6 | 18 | CASSLSLSGWEFLNEQFF
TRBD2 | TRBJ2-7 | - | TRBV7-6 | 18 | CASSLVKGTSGPSYEQYF
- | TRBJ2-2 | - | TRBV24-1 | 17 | CATSDLPASANTGELFF
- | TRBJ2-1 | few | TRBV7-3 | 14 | CASSPMTDYNEQFF
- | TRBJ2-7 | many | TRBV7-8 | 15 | CASSLETAPGYEQYF
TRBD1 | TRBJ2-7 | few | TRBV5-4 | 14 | CASSPDRASYEQYF
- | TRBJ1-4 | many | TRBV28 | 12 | CASSPPRGKLFF
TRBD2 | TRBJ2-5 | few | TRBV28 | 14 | CASRQTGGEETQYF
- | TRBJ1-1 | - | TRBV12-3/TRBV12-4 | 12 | CASSLIQAEAFF
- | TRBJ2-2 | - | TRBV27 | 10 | CASNPGELFF
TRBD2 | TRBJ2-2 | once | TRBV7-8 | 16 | CASSPLAGAKTGELFF
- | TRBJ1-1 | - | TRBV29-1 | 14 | CSVEGLLGRAEAFF
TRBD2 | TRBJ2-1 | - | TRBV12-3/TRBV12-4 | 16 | CASTPRRAGGYNEQFF
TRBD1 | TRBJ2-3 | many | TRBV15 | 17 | CATSRERDRGRQDTQYF
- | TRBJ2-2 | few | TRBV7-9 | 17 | CASSSTWQGPPEGELFF
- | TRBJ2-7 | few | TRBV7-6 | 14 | CASSLAPQSYEQYF
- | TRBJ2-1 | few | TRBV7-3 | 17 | CASSLSPARSSYNEQFF
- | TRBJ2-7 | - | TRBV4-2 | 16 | CASSQVGTALTYEQYF
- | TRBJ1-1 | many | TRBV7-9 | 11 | CASNDDTEAFF
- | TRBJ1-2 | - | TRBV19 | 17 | CASVPPGDTNFNYGYTF
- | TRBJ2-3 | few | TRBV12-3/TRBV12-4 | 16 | CASSLALRGLTDTQYF
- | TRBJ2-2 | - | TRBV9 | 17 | CASSVALGQPNTGELFF
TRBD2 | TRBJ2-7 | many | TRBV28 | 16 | CASSSSRLANSYEQYF
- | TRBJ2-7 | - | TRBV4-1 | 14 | CASSQDRGVDEQYF
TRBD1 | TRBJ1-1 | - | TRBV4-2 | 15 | CASSPGRGRGTEAFF
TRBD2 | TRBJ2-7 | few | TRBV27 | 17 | CASSPRGSGKASHEQYF
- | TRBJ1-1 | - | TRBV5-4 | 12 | CASSELVGEAFF
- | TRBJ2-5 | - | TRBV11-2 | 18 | CASSWEGVSALLQETQYF
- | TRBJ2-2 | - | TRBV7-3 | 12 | CASRYTGKKLFF
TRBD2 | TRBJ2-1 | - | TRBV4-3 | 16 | CASSQAGGGAHNEQFF
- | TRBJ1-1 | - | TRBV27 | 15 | CASSLRQDLNTEAFF
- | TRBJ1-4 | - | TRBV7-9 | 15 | CASRVSGATNEKLFF
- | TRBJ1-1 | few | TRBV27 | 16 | CASSLSMGALNTEAFF
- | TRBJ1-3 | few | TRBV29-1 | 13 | CSVRLGSGNTIYF
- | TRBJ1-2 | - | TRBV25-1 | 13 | CACGGGTNYGYTF
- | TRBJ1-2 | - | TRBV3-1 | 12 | CASSQDNYGYTF
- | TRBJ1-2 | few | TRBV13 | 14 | CASSPAGQAYGYTF
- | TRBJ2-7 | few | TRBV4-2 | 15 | CASSPGRGASYEQYF
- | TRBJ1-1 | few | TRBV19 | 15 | CASRDRDISNTEAFF
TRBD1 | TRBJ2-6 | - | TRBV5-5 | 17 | CASSRTGTLSGANVLTF
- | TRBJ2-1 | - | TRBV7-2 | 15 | CASSLLQALYNEQFF
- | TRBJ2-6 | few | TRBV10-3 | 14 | CAISVDSGANVLTF
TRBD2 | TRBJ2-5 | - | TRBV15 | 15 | CATSRGLAGQETQYF
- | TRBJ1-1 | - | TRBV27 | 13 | CASSLRGFSEAFF
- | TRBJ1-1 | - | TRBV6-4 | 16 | CASSDSRVPPNTEAFF
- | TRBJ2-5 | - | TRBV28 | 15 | CASSLRGLNQETQYF
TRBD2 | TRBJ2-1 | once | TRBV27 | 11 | CASSSSGEQFF
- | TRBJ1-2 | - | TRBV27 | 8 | CASSGYTF
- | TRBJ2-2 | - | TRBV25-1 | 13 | CASRLGFTGELFF
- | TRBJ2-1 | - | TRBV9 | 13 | CASSVGTGSEQFF